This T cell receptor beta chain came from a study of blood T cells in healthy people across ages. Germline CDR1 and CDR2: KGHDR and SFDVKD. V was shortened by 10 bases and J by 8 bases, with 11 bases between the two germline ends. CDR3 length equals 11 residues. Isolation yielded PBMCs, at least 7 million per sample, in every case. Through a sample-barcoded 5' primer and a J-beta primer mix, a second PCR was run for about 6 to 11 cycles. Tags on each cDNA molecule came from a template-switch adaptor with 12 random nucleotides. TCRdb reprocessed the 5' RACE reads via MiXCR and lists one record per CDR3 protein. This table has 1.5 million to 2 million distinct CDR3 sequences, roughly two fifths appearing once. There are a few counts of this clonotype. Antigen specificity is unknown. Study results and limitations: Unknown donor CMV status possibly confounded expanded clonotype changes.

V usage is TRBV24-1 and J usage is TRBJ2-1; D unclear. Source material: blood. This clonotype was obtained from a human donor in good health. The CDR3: CATGLNYEQFF. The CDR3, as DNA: TGTGCCACGGGCCTGAACTATGAGCAGTTCTTC.